This T cell receptor (beta chain) comes out of a study of T cell responses to AZD1222 COVID-19 vaccine (dated by TCRdb to the early 2020s). About the investigation overall: A total of over 230 trial participants underwent TCR sequencing, of whom about 200 had received two doses of AZD1222 and some 25 had received two doses of the MenACWY control vaccine. Trial participants were enrolled into age subgroups of 18-55, 56-69 and 70-plus years, which contained 148, 28 and 57 TCR-sequenced participants, respectively. What the authors observed across the whole study: Because no day 14 peak-response samples were available, the repertoires could be characterized only after the peak T cell response. Nearly half of unique spike-specific TCRs reportedly recognized epitopes outside regions mutated in the B.1.351 and B.1.1.7 variants. The 56-69-year group was small, and its depth increase did not reach significance, likely because of low power. Conclusions about previously exposed vaccinees are limited because only six or seven AZD1222 recipients were SARS-CoV-2 seropositive at baseline. Most participants were white British and females outnumbered males, and the authors suggested that clonal diversity may have been underestimated. A significant rise in spike-specific TCR breadth and depth was observed after two AZD1222 doses relative to day 0 and relative to MenACWY recipients. Vaccine-associated CD4 TCRs spanned the whole spike protein, with dominant responses in regions 160-218 and 743-854.

From its cysteine to its phenylalanine, the CDR3 spans 15 amino acids. Only the CDR3 region is kept as DNA, spanning 45 bases read in frame from base 1. Deletion took 1 base off V and 3 bases off J, with a span of 15 bases between the germline ends. According to the germline V gene (reference sequence), CDR1 reads GTSNPN and CDR2 reads SVGIG. The CDR3 regions of human TCRbeta chains were analyzed by immunosequencing. The paper's data handling went like this. Repertoire TCRs were matched against a reference library of SARS-CoV-2-specific TCRs generated with the MIRA antigen-specificity platform. Breadth was defined as the fraction of unique TCRs that were SARS-CoV-2-associated, and depth was defined as the fraction of total T cells that were SARS-CoV-2-associated. Each spike-specific TCR was assigned to its reactive spike region and to a CD4 or CD8 class using the MIRA data. Log10-transformed breadth and depth values were compared by one-way ANOVA with Sidak's multiple comparisons tests. TCRdb holds this immuneACCESS table with in-frame rearrangements only. Some clones are missing; in checked studies, unresolved V genes explain under half, and the rest has no known cause. The V and J calls and clone size come from that table; D and trimming were worked out from the DNA. The sample table shows some 150,000 clones, and over 85% are seen once. Around 1.7% of the sample rests with the top ten.

Of note for this clone: The clone's antigen remains unknown. Base quality data are lacking; no much larger clone is found one base away.

Explained via the paper, the time point label denotes: about 28 days (+/-7) after the second vaccine dose. AZD1222 recipients whose second dose came at about 4 weeks and those whose second dose came at about 12 weeks were combined into one group, since spike-specific TCR depth and breadth did not differ between the two schedules. Samples from vaccinated people were obtained from the UK trials COV001 and COV002, which included a single-blind randomized controlled phase 2/3 trial of AZD1222 (ChAdOx1 nCoV-19) in healthy adults. For TCRbeta chain sequencing, PBMC samples were collected from trial participants at day 0 and at day 28 after the second dose.

This receptor was identified in an adult who received the AZD1222 COVID-19 vaccine. The V and J genes are TRBV30 and TRBJ1-2; the D gene is unclear. The source was peripheral blood, collected 28 days after the second AZD1222 dose. This receptor has the CDR3 CAWSGPIREHYGYTF. Here is the DNA: TGTGCCTGGAGTGGCCCAATTCGGGAGCACTATGGCTACACCTTC.